This T cell receptor beta chain derives from a study of beta chain features in type 1 diabetes. Expressed TCRB transcripts were sequenced because the isolated RNA had all been reverse transcribed beforehand. Deep immunoSEQ sequencing covered naive, central memory and regulatory T cell samples. TCRdb's copy holds only in-frame clones and misses some; the assay was immunoSEQ multiplex PCR. Of some 290,000 clones listed, roughly an eighth are singletons. The study's findings and limits: Patients with type 1 diabetes showed fewer VDJ junction insertions and more deletions. Patients with Type 1 diabetes showed moderately but significantly shorter TCRB CDR3s in all four CD4+ subsets.

CDR3 size: 15 residues. V was shortened by 3 bases and J by 1 base, with 12 bases between the two germline ends. Germline CDR1 reads SGHNT; CDR2 reads YYREEE (reference sequence). This clone showed up just a few times. Antigen unknown. Material: naive CD4+ T cells from blood. The rearrangement uses TRBV5-4 and TRBJ2-3, with D possibly being TRBD2 (5 bases). The source is a man aged 30 to 45 with type 1 diabetes. This CDR3 is CASSSTGSRTDTQYF. The CDR3 nucleotides read TGTGCCAGCAGCTCCACGGGATCACGCACAGATACGCAGTATTTT.